This TCR beta chain was recorded in a study of T cell responses to AZD1222 COVID-19 vaccine. The length of the CDR3 is 13 residues. V was clipped by 4 bases and J by 5 bases; unmatched bases: 2. CDR1 and CDR2 from the germline V gene are KGHSH and LQKENI. Study-wide results and limits: Clonal diversity may have been underestimated in mostly white British donors.

In regard to this clone: Its antigen is unidentified.

Some clones are missing from TCRdb's copy, which holds only in-frame ones; the method was immunoSEQ multiplex PCR. The data hold some 150,000 clones, with about 92% observed a single time. This sequence originates from an adult in good health. The rearrangement joins TRBV18 to TRBJ1-5; TRBD1 matches 7 bases. The sample here was peripheral blood, taken on day 0 of AZD1222 vaccination. The CDR3 sequence: CASSLQGDQPQHF. The CDR3 DNA is TGTGCCAGCTCACTTCAGGGGGATCAGCCCCAGCATTTT.